This entry features one T cell receptor (beta chain) sequence. Its antigen is not known. This CDR3 comprises 15 residues. After removal of 1 base from V and 6 bases from J, the junction contained 4 bases not matched to a gene. Germline values: CDR1 SGHRS, CDR2 YFSETQ. The data were obtained in a study of cytomegalovirus exposure and HLA in healthy donors. Study outcomes and limitations: Later analysis identified about 18,000 TCR beta sequences associated with HLA alleles, using a false discovery rate threshold of 0.05. TCR association rates varied by HLA locus in a later analysis, with DRB1 highest and HLA-C lowest. For most TCR beta V segments, an earlier analysis put the productive rate at about 90% or about 30% of the time.

The PCR employed 60 Vbeta primers together with 13 Jbeta primers. Sequencing used immunoSEQ multiplex PCR; TCRdb keeps in-frame clones, though not all of them. The sample data list approximately 70,000 clones. The genes are TRBV5-1 and TRBJ2-1; TRBD1 aligns across 10 bases. Specimen: PBMCs. The sequence was collected from a female donor in good health and CMV-seropositive. The CDR3 sequence: CASSLRDRGGNEQFF. The CDR3 region has the DNA TGCGCCAGCAGCTTGAGGGACAGGGGTGGCAATGAGCAGTTCTTC.